The rows below give T cell receptor beta chains drawn from one sample of a study of cytomegalovirus exposure and HLA in healthy donors. The repertoire was sequenced with immunoSEQ multiplex PCR; TCRdb's copy has only in-frame clones and lacks some. This sample has 120,000 or so clones, with over 65% found just once. Sequenced input: PBMCs. The receptors originated from a woman in her thirties or forties in good health and CMV-seropositive. CDR3s include the opening cysteine and the closing phenylalanine or tryptophan. D genes are given only for firm matches. Some rows mark clone size as missing; the rest say once, few, many or name a class of expanded clone.

j_call v_call d_call clone_size cdr3_nt cdr3_aa
TRBJ2-3 TRBV29-1 . . TGCAGCGTCTCCCCGGGAACTAGCACAGAGACGCAGTATTTT CSVSPGTSTETQYF
TRBJ1-1 TRBV5-1 TRBD1 . TGCGCCAGCAGCTTACGACAGGGGAACACTGAAGCTTTCTTT CASSLRQGNTEAFF
TRBJ2-5 TRBV5-5 TRBD2 . TGTGCCAGCAGCTGGACTAGCGGGAGTAGTGAGACCCAGTACTTC CASSWTSGSSETQYF
TRBJ2-5 TRBV30 TRBD1 few TGTGCCTGGAGTGACGGTATCGGACAGGGGGGTCAAGAGACCCAGTACTTC CAWSDGIGQGGQETQYF
TRBJ1-6 TRBV2 TRBD1 . TGTGCCAGCATACAGGGGCGAGGTTCACCCCTCCACTTT CASIQGRGSPLHF
TRBJ1-2 TRBV6-5 . . TGTGCCAGGAAAATCCACGGGACACCTAATGGCTACACCTTC CARKIHGTPNGYTF
TRBJ2-1 TRBV5-4 TRBD2 . TGTGCCAGCAGCTTCACCGGGGGGGCACATGAGCAGTTCTTC CASSFTGGAHEQFF
TRBJ2-3 TRBV4-1 . . TGCGCCAGCAGGGAAGACAGGATGGTAGGAGATACGCAGTATTTT CASREDRMVGDTQYF
TRBJ2-7 TRBV18 TRBD2 . TGTGCCAGCTCTCAAGCGGGACTAGCGGGAGTCGAGCAGTACTTC CASSQAGLAGVEQYF
TRBJ2-7 TRBV18 TRBD2 . TGTGCCAGCTCACCGGCGGGGGGAGTCTACGAGCAGTACTTC CASSPAGGVYEQYF
TRBJ2-1 TRBV4-2 TRBD2 once TGTGCCAGCAGCCAAGTGGCGGGAGGGCCGGGTGAGCAGTTCTTC CASSQVAGGPGEQFF
TRBJ1-1 TRBV18 TRBD1 . TGTGCCAGCTCACCTGACAGGGACACTGAAGCTTTCTTT CASSPDRDTEAFF
TRBJ1-2 TRBV14 . . TGTGCCAGCAGCCAAGAGGTCGGCGGCTACTATGGCTACACCTTC CASSQEVGGYYGYTF
TRBJ2-7 TRBV7-8 TRBD2 . TGTGCCAGCACCCGCGGGAGGGGATACAGCTCCTACGAGCAGTACTTC CASTRGRGYSSYEQYF
TRBJ2-1 TRBV4-1 . once TGCGCCAGCAGCGAAGAGGGGGAGGCGGGTAACTCCTACAATGAGCAGTTCTTC CASSEEGEAGNSYNEQFF
TRBJ1-3 TRBV6-7 TRBD1 . TGTGCCAGCAGGAGGCCCTGCAGGGGGCAAGGTACCATATATTTT CASRRPCRGQGTIYF
TRBJ2-7 TRBV5-6 . . TGTGCCAGCAGCTACCAGGGTCTGTCCTACGAGCAGTACTTC CASSYQGLSYEQYF
TRBJ1-6 TRBV7-2 . . TGTGCCAGCAGCCAATTGGACAGAGGGAATTCACCCCTCCACTTT CASSQLDRGNSPLHF
TRBJ2-5 TRBV7-6 TRBD2 . TGTGCCAGCAGCTTACCTTCCGGTCACCAGCGGGGGGCCGGGTACCAAGAGACCCAGTACTTC CASSLPSGHQRGAGYQETQYF
TRBJ2-4 TRBV4-3 TRBD2 few TGCGCCAGCAGCCAAGCGGGAGGGGATCTCATTCAGTACTTC CASSQAGGDLIQYF
TRBJ2-5 TRBV5-1 TRBD1 . TGCGCCAGCAGCGGGGGGGACAGGGTCGGCAAAGAGACCCAGTACTTC CASSGGDRVGKETQYF
TRBJ1-4 TRBV27 TRBD1 . TGTGCCAGCAGTTCGACAGGGGGGTATGAAAAACTGTTTTTT CASSSTGGYEKLFF
TRBJ2-1 TRBV6-5 TRBD1 . TGTGCCAGCAGCCTTACGGGACAGGGCTACAATGAGCAGTTCTTC CASSLTGQGYNEQFF
TRBJ2-2 TRBV25-1 . . TGTGCCAGCAGTGAACAGGAGGTCCCACCCGGGGAGCTGTTTTTT CASSEQEVPPGELFF
TRBJ2-3 TRBV5-1 . once TGCGCCAGCAGCATCGACTCGCCTGGCACAGATACGCAGTATTTT CASSIDSPGTDTQYF
TRBJ1-1 TRBV4-2 TRBD1 few TGTGCCAGCAGCCCGAGGACAGGATCGAACACTGAAGCTTTCTTT CASSPRTGSNTEAFF
TRBJ2-3 TRBV15 TRBD2 . TGTGCCACCAGCAGAGAAGCTATCGCGTTTAGCGGGGGTCTCACAGATACGCAGTATTTT CATSREAIAFSGGLTDTQYF
TRBJ2-3 TRBV7-8 TRBD2 . TGTGCCAGCAGAGGACCTAGCGGGGGAGGAGATACGCAGTATTTT CASRGPSGGGDTQYF
TRBJ2-5 TRBV2 TRBD2 . TGTGCCAGCAGTGTGATGGGAGGGGAGACCCAGTACTTC CASSVMGGETQYF
TRBJ1-2 TRBV28 . . TGTGCCAGCAGAACAAGTAACTATGGCTACACCTTC CASRTSNYGYTF
TRBJ1-6 TRBV28 TRBD1 . TGTGCCAGCAGGTTGCGGGACAGGGATTCACCCCTCCACTTT CASRLRDRDSPLHF
TRBJ2-1 TRBV4-3 TRBD2 . TGCGCCAGCAGCCAATATCCGACTAGCGGGACTAACAATGAGCAGTTCTTC CASSQYPTSGTNNEQFF
TRBJ2-1 TRBV4-1 TRBD2 . TGCGCCAGCAGCCTTACTAGCGGGGCCAGTAATGAGCAGTTCTTC CASSLTSGASNEQFF
TRBJ2-1 TRBV9 TRBD2 . TGTGCCAGCACCCGACTAGCGGGCGGACAGGAGCAGTTCTTC CASTRLAGGQEQFF
TRBJ2-5 TRBV5-1 TRBD2 . TGCGCCAGCAGCCCCACATCATGGGGGGGCCAAGAGACCCAGTACTTC CASSPTSWGGQETQYF
TRBJ2-3 TRBV7-3 TRBD1 . TGTGCCAGCAGCCTAGACAGGGGCCGCACAGATACGCAGTATTTT CASSLDRGRTDTQYF
TRBJ2-7 TRBV2 . . TGTGCCAGCAGTGGTGGCGGTATCTCCTACGAGCAGTACTTC CASSGGGISYEQYF
TRBJ1-4 TRBV5-1 TRBD1 . TGCGCCAGCAGCTTGGAGGGGACAGGGGTTGAAAAACTGTTTTTT CASSLEGTGVEKLFF
TRBJ2-2 TRBV5-1 TRBD2 . TGCGCCAGCAGCTGGGAGGGGACTAGCGGGACCGGGGAGCTGTTTTTT CASSWEGTSGTGELFF
TRBJ2-4 TRBV19 . . TGTGCCAGTAGTATAGATGAGTACAAAAACATTCAGTACTTC CASSIDEYKNIQYF
TRBJ2-2 TRBV10-3 . . TGTGCCATCAGTGAGTCGGCGGACACCGGGGAGCTGTTTTTT CAISESADTGELFF
TRBJ2-7 TRBV10-3 . . TGTGCCATCAGTGCAGGGGACGAGCAGTACTTC CAISAGDEQYF
TRBJ2-1 TRBV19 TRBD1 once TGTGCCAGTAGACCAATCCGGGACAGGGATAACAATGAGCAGTTCTTC CASRPIRDRDNNEQFF
TRBJ1-3 TRBV7-9 . . TGTGCCAGCAGAGAATCCGACAGCGACTCTGGAAACACCATATATTTT CASRESDSDSGNTIYF
TRBJ1-5 TRBV7-3 TRBD1 . TGTGCCAGCAGCCTCCGGACAGGGGGGTTTGATCAGCCCCAGCATTTT CASSLRTGGFDQPQHF
TRBJ2-2 TRBV2 TRBD1 . TGTGCCAGCAGTGAAACACCTACAGGGGCCGGGGAGCTGTTTTTT CASSETPTGAGELFF
TRBJ1-2 TRBV6-5 TRBD1 . TGTGCCAGCACTATGAGGGGACAGGTCTATGGCTACACCTTC CASTMRGQVYGYTF
TRBJ2-1 TRBV10-2 . . TGCGCCAGCAGTGAGTCTCTGAGCTCCTACAATGAGCAGTTCTTC CASSESLSSYNEQFF
TRBJ2-7 TRBV30 . . TGTGCCTGGAGTTTAACCTACGAGCAGTACTTC CAWSLTYEQYF